This T cell receptor (beta chain) was documented in a study of yellow fever vaccine responses in identical twins (dated by TCRdb to the late 2010s). As for the study more broadly: The study precisely tracked vaccine-responding T cell clones in identical twins. Broad study findings and their caveats: According to the authors, in identical twins the way T cells responded to vaccination appeared partly convergent and partly personalized.

Taken from the germline V gene, the CDR1 and CDR2 loops are LGHNA and YSLEER. Trimming takes 4 bases from V and 1 base from J, and the germline ends sit 14 bases apart. The CDR3 contains 16 residues, cysteine and phenylalanine counted. The sequence is cut down to CDR3 DNA, 48 bases in frame from base 1. This clonotype was observed a single time. Its antigen has not been determined. Base qualities are missing; no much larger clone stands one base away. A single read is weak support. The protocol used for the library was RT-PCR. These reads were obtained on an Illumina HiSeq 2500. The public reads were run again by TCRdb, first through fastp at Q25 and then through MiXCR, and only productive beta chains were kept. Entries are consolidated by CDR3 protein sequence, retaining the most common genes and DNA. The sample table contains approximately 1,300 distinct CDR3 sequences; only one count was recorded for about 88% of them. Of the sample, about 20% falls within the top ten clones.

The sequencing here drew on T cells from blood (PBMCs), unsorted or a sorted subset (not recorded which), taken before or after yellow fever vaccination (not recorded which). This TCR was recovered from a female donor who received the yellow fever vaccine. The sequence links TRBV4-3 to TRBJ2-1; the D gene identity is not certain. The bases are TGCGCCAGCAGCCTCTCGAGGTCAGTATCCTACAATGAGCAGTTCTTC. The translation is CASSLSRSVSYNEQFF.